The 8 T cell receptor beta chains below come from one sample, sequenced in a study of regulatory T cells in long-lasting Graves disease. The authors built TCR beta libraries using iRepertoire HTBI primers and Arm-PCR of CDR3 regions. Each CDR3 protein gets one entry after TCRdb re-called the multiplex PCR reads with MiXCR. The sample consists of 550,000 to 700,000 distinct CDR3 sequences, about 16% of them appearing once. Time point here: newly diagnosed GD, antithyroid drugs for less than 3 months. RNA from PBMCs was the source of the TCR library. These same records also appear under a second study, on T cells in Graves' hyperthyroidism and ophthalmopathy.

Sequenced material: peripheral blood mononuclear cells (PBMCs), taken at new diagnosis, from a patient treated with antithyroid drugs. The receptor source for this set is a man between 18 and 29 years old with Graves disease.

The CDR3, as DNA: TGTGCCAGCAGCTTAAGGGGGGCTAGCGGACAAGTACGAGAGACCCAGTACTTC. This translates into CASSLRGASGQVRETQYF. The chain links TRBV7-3 to TRBJ2-1, with D perhaps TRBD2 (7 bases). Matching the DNA end better, TRBJ2-5 makes the J call doubtful. Germline V gives CDR1 SGHTA, CDR2 FQGTGA. The CDR3 is 18 amino acids.

The V call is TRBV5-6, the J call TRBJ1-2; TRBD1 matches at 7 bases. V lost 5 bases, J lost 6 bases, and 7 bases stayed unmatched. This CDR3 region has 13 residues. CDR1 and CDR2 (germline): SGHDT, YYEEEE. CDR3 in DNA: TGTGCCAGCAGGGCGATCGGGACAGATGGCTACACCTTC. As protein: CASRAIGTDGYTF.

The sample holds a few counts of this clonotype. V gene TRBV12-3 or TRBV12-4 combines with J gene TRBJ1-5; 8 bases agree with TRBD1. The CDR3 sequence is 15 residues long. Unmatched junction bases numbered 5, after V lost 2 bases and J lost 5 bases. CDR3 in DNA: TGTGCCAGCAGTTTACGGTCAGGGGGCGATCAGCCCCAGCATTTT. Protein product: CASSLRSGGDQPQHF.

This clonotype was recorded at least ten times. This chain uses TRBV7-9 with TRBJ2-2; D possibly matches TRBD1 or TRBD2 (5 bases each). Trimming pared 5 bases from V and 5 bases from J, leaving 21 bases between. From germline, CDR1 is SEHNR and CDR2 FQNEAQ (reference sequence). CDR3 length equals 17 residues. The CDR3: CASSPNPGLVGTGELFF. For the CDR3, the DNA is TGTGCCAGCAGCCCTAACCCGGGGCTAGTAGGGACCGGGGAGCTGTTTTTT. The entire variable domain, with the rest obtained from reference TRBV7-9 and TRBJ2-2, is as follows: DTGVSQNPRHKITKRGQNVTFRCDPISEHNRLYWYRQTLGQGPEFLTYFQNEAQLEKSRLLSDRFSAERPKGSFSTLEIQRTEQGDSAMYLCASSPNPGLVGTGELFFGEGSRLTVL.

This clonotype came up once. The chain employs TRBV11-2 and TRBJ2-1, with unresolved D. V lost 2 bases and J lost 5, with 19 bases in between. The germline V gene encodes CDR1 SGHAT and CDR2 FQNNGV. The CDR3 has 17 amino acids. The CDR3 reads CASSLIRRLSQNNEQFF. CDR3 nucleotides: TGTGCCAGCAGCTTAATTAGGCGGCTGAGCCAAAACAATGAGCAGTTCTTC.

The rearrangement links TRBV5-1 to TRBJ1-4; TRBD1 matches 8 bases. Germline CDR1 SGHRS, CDR2 YFSETQ. The length of the CDR3 is 15 residues. Trimming at V came to 4 bases and at J to 4 bases, leaving 6 bases not matched to a gene. In DNA, the CDR3 is TGCGCCAGCAGCCCCCGGGACAGGATTAATGAAAAACTGTTTTTT. Its protein product is CASSPRDRINEKLFF.

This clonotype was seen at least ten times. The chain links TRBV12-3 or TRBV12-4 to TRBJ2-3; 8 positions match TRBD2. The CDR3 runs to 15 residues. The J segment lost 4 bases and the V segment lost 7 bases, leaving 10 bases of the junction unmatched. Here the CDR3 DNA reads TGTGCCAGCACCCCGGGGGGGGGCGAAGCAGATACGCAGTATTTT. Its protein product is CASTPGGGEADTQYF.

This clonotype was counted many times. The V and J genes are TRBV20-1 and TRBJ2-1, with 9 bases identical to TRBD2. The trim removed 2 bases at V and 4 bases at J, leaving 3 bases unmatched. Germline V gene data show CDR1 as DFQATT and CDR2 as SNEGSKA (reference sequence). This CDR3 has 14 residues. The CDR3 region is CSARLAGRYNEQFF. In nucleotides, the CDR3 is TGCAGTGCTAGACTAGCGGGAAGATACAATGAGCAGTTCTTC.